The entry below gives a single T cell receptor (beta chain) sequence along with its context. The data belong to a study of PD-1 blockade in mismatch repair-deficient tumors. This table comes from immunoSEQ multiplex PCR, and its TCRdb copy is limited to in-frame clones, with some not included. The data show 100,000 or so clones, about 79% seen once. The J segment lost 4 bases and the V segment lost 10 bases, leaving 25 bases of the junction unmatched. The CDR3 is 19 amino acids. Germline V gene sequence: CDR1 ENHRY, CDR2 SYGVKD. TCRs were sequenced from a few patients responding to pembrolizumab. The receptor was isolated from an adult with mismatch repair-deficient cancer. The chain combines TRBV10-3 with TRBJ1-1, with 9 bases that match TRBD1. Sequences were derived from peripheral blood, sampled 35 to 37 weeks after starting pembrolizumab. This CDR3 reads CATTRPTGGPSGWFTEAFF. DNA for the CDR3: TGTGCCACTACCCGACCTACAGGGGGCCCCAGCGGGTGGTTCACTGAAGCTTTCTTT.